The entry below describes one T cell receptor (beta chain). The target of this receptor is not known. No much larger clone is present one base from it, and per-base qualities are unavailable. Libraries were made using 5' RACE. The sequencer was a NextSeq 500. The TCR library protocol attached a unique molecular identifier to each TCR cDNA molecule to allow correction of PCR and sequencing errors. Regarding the original processing steps: TCR identification, UMI-based error correction and CDR3 extraction were all carried out with Decombinator tools. TCRs above a frequency of 2 per 1,000, corresponding to the top 1% of the tumor frequency distribution, were defined as expanded. Expanded tumor TCRs statistically deemed absent (corrected P<0.05) from at least one tumor region were classed as regional, and all other expanded tumor TCRs were classed as ubiquitous. Rényi diversity was computed with the R vegan package after subsampling each repertoire 100 times to 5,000 TCRs. CDR3 similarity networks were built from amino acid triplet string-kernel similarity, connecting CDR3s with pairwise similarity above 0.82. Using fastp at Q25 and MiXCR, TCRdb reprocessed the public reads and kept productive beta chains. When rows share a CDR3 protein, they turn into one entry using the most common DNA and genes. The V and J calls and clone size are TCRdb's, not the authors'. Recorded for this sample are about 9,800 distinct CDR3 sequences; roughly 50% of them occurred a single time. In total, the top ten clones hold around 26% of the sample.

These data are taken from a study of spatial heterogeneity in lung cancer (dated by TCRdb to about 2019). Background for the entire study: Beta-chain transcripts were consistently detected in greater numbers than alpha-chain transcripts, which likely reflects a higher abundance of beta-chain transcripts. A strong correlation was found between TCR transcript counts in tumor regions and a T cell transcriptional module score from matched bulk RNA-seq. In the raw uncorrected reads, each unique combination of TCR and UMI appeared on average more than ten times. TCR alpha and beta repertoires were quantitatively compared across multiple tumor regions, matched nontumor lung and blood in non-small cell lung cancer. The study linked features of the TCR repertoire to counts of nonsynonymous mutations, which were determined by whole-exome sequencing of tumor tissue. At surgery, both alpha and beta chains were TCR-sequenced in about 200 tumor regions, approximately 64 matched nontumor lung samples and 56 PBMC samples.

For CDR1 and CDR2, the germline V gene (reference sequence) lists SGHKS and YYEKEE. V is shortened by 0 bases, J by 1 base, and the region joining them spans 10 bases. The CDR3 holds 15 amino acids from the cysteine to the phenylalanine. Only CDR3 DNA is held: 45 bases, read in frame from base 1. This specimen's time point label, interpreted: sample taken at primary tumor resection. Samples were obtained from approximately 76 patients with early-stage, untreated non-small cell lung cancer from the lung TRACERx cohort. Without any cell sorting, TCR sequencing was performed on whole RNA extracted either from tumor and nontumor lung tissue or from cryopreserved PBMC samples. Patients were selected for TCR sequencing only if sufficient RNA was available from at least two tumor regions. Tumor and adjacent nontumor lung specimens were reviewed by a lung pathologist before selection. What the study reported, not specific to this receptor: A correlation was observed between the number of expanded intratumoral alpha and beta TCRs and the tumor nonsynonymous mutation count. TCR-seq coverage of tumor T cells was estimated to be only approximately 7% for alpha chains and about 12% for beta chains. The count of ubiquitous expanded TCRs correlated with the count of ubiquitous nonsynonymous mutations, and the count of regional expanded TCRs correlated with the count of regional nonsynonymous mutations. Additional single-cell paired TCR alpha and beta sequencing was considered necessary to confirm, at a functional level, the hypothesis that regional TCRs recognize regional mutations.

Recombination connected TRBV5-5 to TRBJ1-2; the D gene lacks a confident call. The sample here was lung tumor tissue, taken at surgery. The source of this sequence is a female donor with early-stage non-small cell lung cancer. CDR3 loop: CASSLGPTFNYGYTF. The DNA sequence follows: TGTGCCAGCAGCTTGGGCCCGACCTTTAACTATGGCTACACCTTC.